Each of the 19 T cell receptor beta chains below was sequenced from the same sample in a study of blood T cell repertoires in COVID-19. Using immunoSEQ multiplex PCR, the repertoire was profiled, and TCRdb retains in-frame clones only, with some absent. Of 390,000 or so clones listed, around 89% were seen once; the top ten hold around 3%. The specimen was peripheral blood. The receptors derive from a woman in her twenties or thirties with COVID-19, enrolled during active disease.

V is TRBV19 and J is TRBJ1-2; 9 nucleotides agree with TRBD1. The J segment lost 6 bases and the V segment lost 3 bases, leaving 5 bases of the junction unmatched. CDR1 is LNHDA and CDR2 is SQIVND in the germline V gene (reference sequence). This CDR3 comprises 14 residues. CDR3 coding DNA: TGTGCCAGTAGTATGGCGGGACAGGGTCATGGCTACACCTTC. Translation: CASSMAGQGHGYTF.

To note about this clone: An end of the junction does not agree with germline; a read error may underlie this. The chain joins TRBV7-7 to TRBJ2-1, with 10 positions matching TRBD2. The germline CDR1 and CDR2 sequences are SSHAT and FNYEAQ (reference sequence). The CDR3 totals 16 residues. DNA of the CDR3: TGTGCTAGCAGCTTAGCTAGCGGGAGACCCTACAATGAGCAGTTCTTC. It is translated as CASSLASGRPYNEQFF.

V is TRBV10-3 and J is TRBJ1-2, with TRBD1 matching over 9 bases. Germline-derived CDR1 and CDR2 are ENHRY and SYGVKD. CDR3 size: 16 residues. Losses at the gene ends were 6 bases for V and 8 bases for J; bases not matched to a gene: 16. The CDR3 DNA is TGTGCCATCAGCCGGGACAGGGCATCAGTTGCGGGGGGCTACACCTTC. Translating gives CAISRDRASVAGGYTF.

V is TRBV28 and J is TRBJ2-5, with 7 bases lining up with TRBD1. The CDR3 is made up of 14 amino acids. Trimming removed 5 bases from V and 0 bases from J; junction bases left unmatched: 3. Germline CDR1 and CDR2: MDHEN and SYDVKM. For the CDR3, the DNA is TGTGCCAGCAGTGCGGACAGGAACCAAGAGACCCAGTACTTC. Residues: CASSADRNQETQYF.

The chain employs TRBV6-6 and TRBJ2-1, with 12 bases aligning to TRBD2. The V and J ends lost 6 bases and 9 bases, in that order; junction bases with no gene match: 9. Germline lookup yields CDR1 MNHNY and CDR2 SVGAGI (reference sequence). The CDR3 is made up of 15 amino acids. The CDR3 DNA sequence: TGTGCCAGCAGCTTCCGACTAGCGGGAGAATTTGAGCAGTTCTTC. Encoded protein: CASSFRLAGEFEQFF.

The V call is TRBV25-1, the J call TRBJ2-1; 8 bases map to TRBD2. V was clipped by 1 base and J by 8 bases; unmatched bases: 13. Germline V gene data show CDR1 as MGHDK and CDR2 as SYGVNS. The CDR3 is made up of 17 amino acids. CDR3 region: CASSEFPQREIGDEQFF. CDR3 nucleotide sequence: TGTGCCAGCAGTGAATTTCCCCAGCGGGAGATAGGGGATGAGCAGTTCTTC.

The chain joins TRBV28 to TRBJ1-2, with TRBD1 matching 7 bases. J gave up 4 bases and V 4 bases, and 15 bases lay outside the gene matches. CDR1 MDHEN and CDR2 SYDVKM come from the germline V gene. The CDR3 runs to 17 residues. The CDR3 sequence: CASSSAGGDSGLYGYTF. CDR3 nucleotides: TGTGCCAGCAGTTCCGCCGGAGGGGACAGCGGACTCTATGGCTACACCTTC.

The chain combines TRBV7-9 with TRBJ1-5, with 7 bases matching TRBD1. Trimming at V came to 3 bases and at J to 10 bases, leaving 6 bases not matched to a gene. The CDR3 consists of 13 residues. From germline, CDR1 is SEHNR and CDR2 FQNEAQ (reference sequence). Written as DNA, the CDR3 is TGTGCCAGCAGCTTCGGCCGGGACAGCCCCCAGCATTTT. It encodes CASSFGRDSPQHF. The full variable domain, rest sourced from reference TRBV7-9 and TRBJ1-5, is DTGVSQNPRHKITKRGQNVTFRCDPISEHNRLYWYRQTLGQGPEFLTYFQNEAQLEKSRLLSDRFSAERPKGSFSTLEIQRTEQGDSAMYLCASSFGRDSPQHFGDGTRLSIL.

The V and J genes are TRBV19 and TRBJ1-5; no reliable D call. Looked up from germline, CDR1 is LNHDA and CDR2 is SQIVND (reference sequence). Trimming left V 5 bases short and J 1 base short, with 12 bases between. The CDR3 length is 15 residues. DNA of the CDR3: TGTGCCAGTAGTCCCGATGGGAGCAGCAATCAGCCCCAGCATTTT. This sequence encodes CASSPDGSSNQPQHF.

The chain joins TRBV7-2 to TRBJ2-2, with TRBD1 identical over 9 bases. From germline, CDR1 is SGHTA and CDR2 FQGNSA. The CDR3 is made up of 17 amino acids. Trimming took 3 bases from V and 7 from J; bases not matched to a gene: 12. The CDR3 DNA reads TGTGCCAGCAGCTTGACACAAAACACAGGGGGCGACGGGGAGCTGTTTTTT. It yields the protein CASSLTQNTGGDGELFF.

The rearrangement links TRBV29-1 to TRBJ1-2; 7 nucleotides match TRBD1. Germline V CDR1 and CDR2: SQVTM, ANQGSEA. The CDR3 runs to 13 residues. V lost 4 bases and J lost 4; bases outside the gene matches: 6. CDR3 DNA sequence: TGCAGCGTTGCCGGGGGACAGCCCTATGGCTACACCTTC. Translation: CSVAGGQPYGYTF.

The rearrangement joins TRBV7-2 to TRBJ2-5; 11 bases align to TRBD1. The CDR3 is 14 residues long. CDR1 SGHTA and CDR2 FQGNSA come from the germline V gene. V shed 5 bases and J 4 bases; nucleotides not matched to a gene: 3. CDR3 protein: CASSADRGLETQYF. The CDR3 bases are TGTGCCAGCAGCGCGGACAGGGGGCTAGAGACCCAGTACTTC.

J is TRBJ2-7 and V is TRBV5-4, with TRBD1 identical over 7 bases. This CDR3 is built from 15 residues. Germline V gene sequence: CDR1 SGHNT, CDR2 YYREEE (reference sequence). The V segment lost 4 bases and the J segment 2 bases; nucleotides outside the gene matches: 9. The CDR3 DNA reads as TGTGCCAGCAGCACAGGACAGGCACCAACCTACGAGCAGTACTTC. Encoded protein: CASSTGQAPTYEQYF.

The chain links TRBV19 to TRBJ2-7; D unresolved. Looked up from germline, CDR1 is LNHDA and CDR2 is SQIVND (reference sequence). V lost 3 bases and J 3 bases, leaving 9 bases between the germline ends. The length of the CDR3 is 13 residues. The CDR3 loop reads CASSMGLHYEQYF. In DNA, the CDR3 is TGTGCCAGTAGTATGGGCCTCCACTACGAGCAGTACTTC.

The chain carries TRBV4-2 and TRBJ1-2, with TRBD1 as a possible D gene (5 bases). The CDR3 loop spans 11 amino acids. Germline V lookup: CDR1 LGHNA, CDR2 YNFKEQ. V dropped 4 bases and J dropped 8 bases, with 8 bases sitting between them. The CDR3 region is CASSLGGGYTF. The CDR3 nucleotides read TGTGCCAGCAGCCTGGGGGGAGGCTACACCTTC.

This clone is a singleton in its sample. This chain links TRBV19 with TRBJ2-3; D remains ambiguous. V lost 5 bases and J 1 base, leaving 16 bases between the germline ends. The CDR3 runs 16 residues. CDR1 LNHDA and CDR2 SQIVND come from the germline V gene (reference sequence). The CDR3 bases are TGTGCCAGTAGTTCCGGGTCACAATACCGCACAGATACGCAGTATTTT. Protein: CASSSGSQYRTDTQYF.

The CDR3 sequence is CASRLAGRPTDTQYF. The CDR3 coding sequence is TGTGCCAGCCGGTTAGCGGGGAGACCTACAGATACGCAGTATTTT. The chain joins TRBV27 to TRBJ2-3, with 8 bases identical to TRBD2. Germline V gene data show CDR1 as MNHEY and CDR2 as SMNVEV (reference sequence). With 8 bases clipped from V and 3 bases from J, the junction kept 10 bases outside the gene matches. The CDR3 extends over 15 amino acids.

The chain is built from TRBV27 and TRBJ1-2; 8 bases map to TRBD1. V lost 5 bases to trimming and J lost 0 bases; unmatched junction nucleotides: 11. Looked up from germline, CDR1 is MNHEY and CDR2 is SMNVEV (reference sequence). The CDR3 runs to 17 residues. The CDR3 nucleotides read TGTGCCAGCAGTCCGGGGACAGGTCCCTACGCTAACTATGGCTACACCTTC. Protein sequence: CASSPGTGPYANYGYTF.

This chain links TRBV11-3 with TRBJ2-2; TRBD2 might be the D (6 bases). Germline CDR1 SGHNT, CDR2 YENEEA. Trimming shortened V by 4 bases and J by 5 bases, and 23 bases separated the two germline ends. The CDR3 is made up of 18 amino acids. The chain's CDR3 is CASSYAVLGREWTGELFF. CDR3 bases: TGTGCCAGCAGCTATGCCGTTTTGGGGCGGGAATGGACCGGGGAGCTGTTTTTT.